The present entry profiles one TCR beta chain with its context. These data come from a study of blood T cell repertoires in COVID-19. Germline V gene sequence: CDR1 SGHTA, CDR2 FQGTGA. The CDR3 length is 15 residues. The V segment lost 2 bases and the J segment 3 bases; nucleotides outside the gene matches: 4. Sequenced by immunoSEQ multiplex PCR; TCRdb stores in-frame clones only, minus some. Among around 77,000 clones, about 80% were seen once, and the ten largest hold 6.9%. The gene calls are TRBV7-3 and TRBJ2-1, with TRBD1 identical over 7 bases. The sequencing sample was made of peripheral blood. This receptor was obtained from a man younger than 45 with COVID-19, enrolled during active disease. CDR3 sequence reads: CASSLGTGVYNEQFF. As DNA, the CDR3 is TGTGCCAGCAGCTTAGGAACAGGGGTCTACAATGAGCAGTTCTTC.